One and the same sample provided the 21 T cell receptor beta chains below, sequenced in a study of blood T cell repertoires in COVID-19. Profiling relied on immunoSEQ multiplex PCR, and the TCRdb table lists in-frame clones only, not all of them. The sample has about 300,000 clones; 90% are singletons. The material sequenced was peripheral blood. The source is a woman aged 25-40 years with COVID-19, enrolled during active disease.

The chain uses TRBV28 and TRBJ2-7, with TRBD1 matching 7 bases. Germline V gene lookup returns CDR1 MDHEN and CDR2 SYDVKM. J lost 6 bases, V lost 5 bases, and 10 bases had no gene match. The CDR3 is 14 residues long. CDR3 nucleotide sequence: TGTGCCAGCAGTCCCGACAGGGTTCTTGGCGAGCAGTACTTC. It encodes CASSPDRVLGEQYF.

The chain carries TRBV4-2 and TRBJ2-1; 7 nucleotides align to TRBD2. The V segment lost 1 base and the J segment 2 bases; nucleotides outside the gene matches: 5. The germline gives CDR1 LGHNA, CDR2 YNFKEQ. CDR3 length: 16 amino acids. Here the CDR3 DNA reads TGTGCCAGCAGCCAAGTTCTCAGCGGGACCTACAATGAGCAGTTCTTC. It codes for CASSQVLSGTYNEQFF.

DNA for the CDR3: TGTGCCAGCAGTCCCGCGGCACAGGGGGTCAGCTACGAGCAGTACTTC. Translated: CASSPAAQGVSYEQYF. The chain has TRBV7-2 and TRBJ2-7, with 8 bases fitting TRBD1. The trim removed 6 bases at V and 3 bases at J, leaving 13 bases unmatched. This CDR3 region has 16 residues. Looked up from germline, CDR1 is SGHTA and CDR2 is FQGNSA.

This sequence joins TRBV3-1 (or the pseudogene TRBV3-2) and TRBJ2-3; 7 positions agree with TRBD2. The length of the CDR3 is 17 residues. J was trimmed by 3 bases and V by 4 bases; bases with no gene match: 13. The germline V gene encodes CDR1 LGHDT and CDR2 YNNKEL (reference sequence). The CDR3 loop reads CASSLLLGLGGTDTQYF. CDR3 DNA: TGTGCCAGCAGCCTCTTGCTGGGACTCGGGGGGACAGATACGCAGTATTTT.

The V call is TRBV5-1, the J call TRBJ2-5; 9 bases fit TRBD1. The ends lost 4 bases at V and 1 base at J; junction bases unmatched: 2. Germline CDR1 reads SGHRS; CDR2 reads YFSETQ. The CDR3 runs to 14 residues. CDR3 nucleotides: TGCGCCAGCAGCGTGGGACAGGGCCAAGAGACCCAGTACTTC. It encodes CASSVGQGQETQYF. Full variable domain (rest looked up from reference TRBV5-1 and TRBJ2-5): KAGVTQTPRYLIKTRGQQVTLSCSPISGHRSVSWYQQTPGQGLQFLFEYFSETQRNKGNFPGRFSGRQFSNSRSEMNVSTLELGDSALYLCASSVGQGQETQYFGPGTRLLVL.

The V gene is TRBV11-2, the J gene TRBJ2-1, with TRBD2 matching 8 bases. The germline V gene encodes CDR1 SGHAT and CDR2 FQNNGV. CDR3 length: 14 amino acids. V dropped 1 base and J dropped 13; count of bases not matched to a gene: 9. For the CDR3, the DNA is TGTGCCAGCAGCTTAGTTTGGACGGGAGGGAACCAGTTCTTC. Translated: CASSLVWTGGNQFF.

This clone came up once. The CDR3 region has the DNA TGTGCCAAGAGGGACACCTTCTCGGGTACTGAAGCTTTCTTT. Residues: CAKRDTFSGTEAFF. The V call is TRBV30, the J call TRBJ1-1, with a possible D match to TRBD1 (6 bases). Per germline, CDR1 GTSNPN and CDR2 SVGIG (reference sequence). The V end lost 8 bases, the J end lost 5 bases, and 21 bases lay between the germline ends. This CDR3 has 14 residues.

The chain links TRBV2 to TRBJ1-1; TRBD1 agrees at 8 bases. This CDR3 contains 12 residues. The trim removed 6 bases at V and 11 bases at J, leaving 8 bases unmatched. Germline V gene sequence: CDR1 SNHLY, CDR2 FYNNEI. The CDR3 here is CASSRVQGGAFF. In DNA, the CDR3 is TGTGCCAGCAGCCGAGTACAGGGGGGCGCTTTCTTT.

This rearrangement joins TRBV6-5 to TRBJ2-7, with 7 nucleotides matching TRBD2. V lost 8 bases and J lost 1; bases outside the gene matches: 8. The CDR3 sequence is 14 residues long. CDR1 and CDR2 (germline): MNHEY, SVGAGI. The CDR3 bases are TGTGCCAGCGTACTGGAGGGAGGGTCCTACGAGCAGTACTTC. Protein: CASVLEGGSYEQYF.

The rearrangement joins TRBV6-5 to TRBJ2-2; unclear D gene. V was clipped by 4 bases and J by 1 base, with 10 bases between them. The V gene's germline CDR1 is MNHEY and CDR2 SVGAGI. The length of the CDR3 is 15 residues. CDR3 in DNA: TGTGCCAGCAGTTTCCTAGGCCTGAACACCGGGGAGCTGTTTTTT. Protein: CASSFLGLNTGELFF.

The rearrangement links TRBV29-1 to TRBJ2-3, with TRBD1 matching over 8 bases. The trim removed 0 bases at V and 3 bases at J, leaving 11 bases unmatched. The CDR3 sequence is 17 residues long. Germline V gives CDR1 SQVTM, CDR2 ANQGSEA. CDR3 in DNA: TGCAGCGTTGAAGATTGGTTGGACAGGGAAATAACAGATACGCAGTATTTT. Its protein product is CSVEDWLDREITDTQYF.

The genes are TRBV27 and TRBJ2-7, with TRBD1 matching over 7 bases. Germline V lookup: CDR1 MNHEY, CDR2 SMNVEV (reference sequence). The CDR3 is made up of 16 amino acids. V was clipped by 3 bases and J by 2 bases; unmatched bases: 10. CDR3 sequence reads: CASSLGQPTYPYEQYF. Written as DNA, the CDR3 is TGTGCCAGCAGTTTGGGACAGCCGACGTACCCCTACGAGCAGTACTTC.

The chain uses TRBV7-9 and TRBJ2-7; 16 nucleotides align to TRBD2. In germline, CDR1 is SEHNR, CDR2 FQNEAQ (reference sequence). V lost 4 bases to trimming and J lost 6 bases; unmatched junction nucleotides: 6. The length of the CDR3 is 16 residues. The CDR3 loop reads CASSSGTSGRVAEQYF. CDR3 DNA: TGTGCCAGCAGCTCCGGGACTAGCGGGAGGGTCGCCGAGCAGTACTTC.

V usage is TRBV9 and J usage is TRBJ1-5; D is perhaps TRBD1 (5 bases). The length of the CDR3 is 13 residues. Germline V gene data show CDR1 as SGDLS and CDR2 as YYNGEE. Trimming pared 4 bases from V and 4 bases from J, leaving 9 bases between. The CDR3 nucleotides read TGTGCCAGCAGCCTGGACACAAATCAGCCCCAGCATTTT. Residues: CASSLDTNQPQHF.

Here the CDR3 reads CASSQGSGVRDTQYF. The CDR3 region has the DNA TGTGCCAGCAGCCAAGGTAGCGGGGTCAGAGATACGCAGTATTTT. This chain joins TRBV3-1 (or the pseudogene TRBV3-2) and TRBJ2-3, with 8 nucleotides matching TRBD2. Germline-derived CDR1 and CDR2 are LGHDT and YNNKEL (reference sequence). Trimming removed 1 base from V and 5 bases from J; junction bases left unmatched: 5. This CDR3 is built from 15 residues.

The chain is built from TRBV19 and TRBJ2-7; TRBD1 matches 7 bases. Germline V lookup: CDR1 LNHDA, CDR2 SQIVND (reference sequence). The junction had 4 bases not matched to a gene; V was cut back by 3 bases and J by 2 bases. This CDR3 spans 14 amino acids. CDR3: CASSMWTGPYEQYF. The CDR3 nucleotides read TGTGCCAGTAGTATGTGGACAGGACCCTACGAGCAGTACTTC.

This chain uses TRBV11-2 with TRBJ1-2; TRBD1 matches at 8 bases. The CDR3 length is 15 residues. Per the germline V gene, CDR1 is SGHAT and CDR2 is FQNNGV. After removal of 5 bases from V and 4 bases from J, the junction contained 9 bases not matched to a gene. CDR3 in DNA: TGTGCCAGCAGCCCCCCTGGGACAGGCCGCTATGGCTACACCTTC. This gives the protein CASSPPGTGRYGYTF.

The CDR3 loop is CASSQDLAGLGEKLFF. The DNA of the CDR3 is TGTGCCAGCAGCCAAGATCTTGCGGGGCTTGGAGAAAAACTGTTTTTT. J is TRBJ1-4 and V is TRBV3-1 (or the pseudogene TRBV3-2); TRBD1 is a possible D gene (5 bases). This CDR3 contains 16 residues. In germline, CDR1 is LGHDT, CDR2 YNNKEL (reference sequence). The germline V and J ends were trimmed by 0 bases and 8 bases, with 16 bases remaining between them.

This clone was recorded only once. The chain uses TRBV29-1 and TRBJ2-5, with 7 positions matching TRBD2. J was trimmed by 3 bases and V by 4 bases; bases with no gene match: 17. Germline V CDR1 and CDR2: SQVTM, ANQGSEA. CDR3 length: 17 residues. CDR3 sequence reads: CSVVPPPGTKRKETQYF. The CDR3 DNA is TGCAGCGTTGTACCACCCCCCGGGACTAAAAGAAAAGAGACCCAGTACTTC.

The rearrangement uses TRBV15 and TRBJ1-3, with 7 bases aligning to TRBD1. CDR1 LNHNV and CDR2 YYDKDF come from the germline V gene (reference sequence). V was pared by 4 bases and J by 4 bases, with 7 bases of the junction left unmatched. The CDR3 loop spans 15 amino acids. CDR3 DNA: TGTGCCACCAGCACCCGGACAGGTTTAGGAAACACCATATATTTT. Residues: CATSTRTGLGNTIYF. Based on the CDR3 plus reference TRBV15 and TRBJ1-3, the full variable domain is DAMVIQNPRYQVTQFGKPVTLSCSQTLNHNVMYWYQQKSSQAPKLLFHYYDKDFNNEADTPDNFQSRRPNTSFCFLDIRSPGLGDTAMYLCATSTRTGLGNTIYFGEGSWLTVV.

The genes are TRBV28 and TRBJ2-3; possible D gene TRBD1, 7 bases. The CDR3 has 18 amino acids. Germline-derived CDR1 and CDR2 are MDHEN and SYDVKM. The germline V and J ends were trimmed by 2 bases and 0 bases, with 18 bases remaining between them. CDR3 in DNA: TGTGCCAGCAGTTTACCTCAAGGGGGCGGGGTTAGCACAGATACGCAGTATTTT. Amino acid sequence: CASSLPQGGGVSTDTQYF.